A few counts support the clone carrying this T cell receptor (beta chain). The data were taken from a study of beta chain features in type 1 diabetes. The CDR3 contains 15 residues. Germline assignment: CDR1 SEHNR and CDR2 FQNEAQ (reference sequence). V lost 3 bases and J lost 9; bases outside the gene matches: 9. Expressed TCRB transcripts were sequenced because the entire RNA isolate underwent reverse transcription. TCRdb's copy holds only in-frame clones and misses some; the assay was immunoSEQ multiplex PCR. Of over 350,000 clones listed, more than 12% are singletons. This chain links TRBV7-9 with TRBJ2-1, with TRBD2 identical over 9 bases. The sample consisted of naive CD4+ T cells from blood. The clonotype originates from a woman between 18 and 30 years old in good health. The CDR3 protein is CASSFRGTSISEQFF. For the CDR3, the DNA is TGTGCCAGCAGCTTTCGAGGGACTAGCATAAGTGAGCAGTTCTTC.